These T cell receptor beta chains were read from a single sample in a study of human T cells and chemical hapten exposure. TCRdb reprocessed the RACE reads via MiXCR and lists one record per CDR3 protein. Of tens of thousands of distinct CDR3 sequences in the sample, 11% were seen once. The source was whole blood, collected in connection with sensitization to the hapten diphenylcyclopropenone (DPC). These receptors came from a man aged 35-49 years with alopecia areata. Some clones in this sample may be carry-over from other donors' samples. Each CDR3 is given with its conserved first and last residue. A D gene is named only where the DNA matches it firmly. Rows may omit the clone size; those that give it use once, few, many or a size class.

TRBV2	TRBJ1-4	-	many	TGTGCCAGCATCAAAGCCGGTACTAATGAAAAACTGTTTTTT	CASIKAGTNEKLFF
TRBV6-1	TRBJ2-3	TRBD2	-	TGTGACAGCAGTCTTAGCGGGAGGGTAGGAGATACGCAGTATTTT	CDSSLSGRVGDTQYF
TRBV10-3	TRBJ2-1	TRBD2	few	TGTGCCATCAGTTTACTAGCGGGAGGGCCAGATGAGCAGTTCTTC	CAISLLAGGPDEQFF
TRBV19	TRBJ2-5	-	-	TGTGCCAGTAGCCCATGGAGCGTGGAGACCCAGTACTTC	CASSPWSVETQYF
TRBV12-3/TRBV12-4	TRBJ2-7	TRBD1	-	TGTGCCAGCAATCGGGACAGTTCCTACGAGCAGTACTTC	CASNRDSSYEQYF
TRBV12-3/TRBV12-4	TRBJ2-1	TRBD2	-	TGTGCCAGCAGCCGGGTAGCGGGTATCTCCTACAATGAGCAGTTCTTC	CASSRVAGISYNEQFF
TRBV6-5	TRBJ2-6	-	few	TGTGCCAGCAGGATACACTTCTCTGGGGCCAACGTCCTGACTTTC	CASRIHFSGANVLTF
TRBV4-3	TRBJ2-5	TRBD2	few	TGCGCCAGCAGCCAAGTCACTAGCGGGAAACAAGAGACCCAGTACTTC	CASSQVTSGKQETQYF
TRBV14	TRBJ1-1	-	many	TGTGCCAGCAGCCTCCTACAGGGGAACACTGAAGCTTTCTTT	CASSLLQGNTEAFF
TRBV7-2	TRBJ2-7	TRBD1	-	TGTGCCAGCAGCTTAGGGGACAGGGGAACCTACGAGCAGTACTTC	CASSLGDRGTYEQYF
TRBV2	TRBJ2-3	-	-	TGTGCCAGCAGTGACAGGGACTCCCGTTTCTCAGATACGCAGTATTTT	CASSDRDSRFSDTQYF
TRBV27	TRBJ2-1	TRBD2	many	TGTGCCAGCAGTTTAAGGGCTAGCGGGACTCTCTCCTACAATGAGCAGTTCTTC	CASSLRASGTLSYNEQFF
TRBV12-3/TRBV12-4	TRBJ2-3	TRBD2	-	TGTGCCAGCAGTCCCAATGGACTAGCCGCAGATACGCAGTATTTT	CASSPNGLAADTQYF
TRBV4-1	TRBJ2-2	TRBD2	-	TGCGCCAGCAGCCGCCGCCTAGCGGAGGGGAATAGCGGGGAGCTGTTTTTT	CASSRRLAEGNSGELFF
TRBV7-6	TRBJ2-3	-	-	TGTGCCAGCAGCTTAGCCGGGCCGCTCTACACAGATACGCATTATTTT	CASSLAGPLYTDTHYF
TRBV28	TRBJ1-5	-	few	TGTGCTATAGGAACTAAGGATCAGCCCCAGCATTTT	CAIGTKDQPQHF
TRBV11-1	TRBJ2-3	-	few	TGTGCCAGCAGCCCCCGGGAAAGTTACACAGATACGCAGTATTTT	CASSPRESYTDTQYF
TRBV27	TRBJ1-2	-	-	TGTGCCAGCAGTTTTAAGGGGTTGGGTAACGGGGACTATGGCTACACCTTC	CASSFKGLGNGDYGYTF
TRBV9	TRBJ1-1	-	few	TGTGCCAGCAATCTATACGGCAGGGAAGACTCTGAAGCTTTCTTT	CASNLYGREDSEAFF
TRBV27	TRBJ2-5	TRBD2	few	TGTGCCAGCAGTTTATTCAGCGGGGGCATTAACCAAGAGACCCAGTACTTC	CASSLFSGGINQETQYF
TRBV27	TRBJ1-1	TRBD1	many	TGTGCCAGCAGTTTTTATGCGACAGGGGGCGGAACTGAAGCTTTCTTT	CASSFYATGGGTEAFF
TRBV7-9	TRBJ1-4	-	many	TGTGCCAGCAGCCCCATCCCTATCGAAAAACTGTTTTTT	CASSPIPIEKLFF
TRBV9	TRBJ2-5	TRBD2	few	TGTGCCAGCGGCAGGGAACTAGCGGGAGAGGGCCAGTACTTC	CASGRELAGEGQYF
TRBV2	TRBJ1-2	-	many	TGTGCCAGCAGTGAAGAGGGGATGGGCTATGGCTACACCTTC	CASSEEGMGYGYTF
TRBV20-1	TRBJ1-3	-	many	TGCAGTGCTAAGCTGGGGGGGAACACCATATATTTT	CSAKLGGNTIYF
TRBV20-1	TRBJ2-7	-	few	TGCAGTGCTAGAGATGCGGAGATCTACGAGCAGTACTTC	CSARDAEIYEQYF
TRBV5-6	TRBJ2-3	TRBD1	-	TGTGCCAGCAGCTGGCAGGGGGAAAATACGCAGTATTTT	CASSWQGENTQYF
TRBV9	TRBJ2-5	TRBD2	-	TGTGCCAGCAGCCCTACTTGGGGGGGAGGGCCACAAGAGACCCAGTACTTC	CASSPTWGGGPQETQYF
TRBV7-9	TRBJ2-1	TRBD1	-	TGTGCCAGCAGCTTAGGGACAGGGGTCAATGAGCAGTTCTTC	CASSLGTGVNEQFF
TRBV28	TRBJ2-2	-	-	TGTGCCAGCAGTTTATTCGTACAGGGTGCCGGGGAGCTGTTTTTT	CASSLFVQGAGELFF
TRBV10-3	TRBJ2-3	-	few	TGTGCCATTCTAAATCCTAGCACAGATACGCAGTATTTT	CAILNPSTDTQYF
TRBV19	TRBJ2-5	-	few	TGTGCCAGTAGCAATAGGGGAGAGGTCCAAGAGACCCAGTACTTC	CASSNRGEVQETQYF
TRBV3-1	TRBJ2-3	TRBD2	-	TGTGCCAGCAGCCAACGAGCTAGCGGGAGGACTAGCACAGATACGCAGTATTTT	CASSQRASGRTSTDTQYF
TRBV28	TRBJ2-3	-	few	TGTGCCAGCAGGGGACGGTCCACAGATACGCAGTATTTT	CASRGRSTDTQYF
TRBV9	TRBJ2-3	TRBD2	few	TGTGCCAGCAGCGTAATATCGACGGGAGGGCTAGATACGCAGTATTTT	CASSVISTGGLDTQYF
TRBV28	TRBJ1-6	-	many	TGTGCCAGCAGTTTAAGGCAGCCGACCCTCCACTTT	CASSLRQPTLHF
TRBV27	TRBJ2-5	TRBD1	few	TGTGCCAGCAGTTTAAGGCAGGGGGCATTTAGGGAGACCCAGTACTTC	CASSLRQGAFRETQYF
TRBV7-2	TRBJ2-3	TRBD2	-	TGTGCCAGCAGCTTACGAAGGACTGGGCTAGCGGGAAGGATAACCACAGATACGCAGTATTTT	CASSLRRTGLAGRITTDTQYF
TRBV15	TRBJ2-7	TRBD2	-	TGTGCCACCAGCAGAGCTCCGACTAGCAGCGAGCAGTACTTC	CATSRAPTSSEQYF
TRBV28	TRBJ2-3	TRBD2	few	TGTGCCAGCAGTTCAAGTCATACTAGCGGGAGACTGTCAGATACGCAGTATTTT	CASSSSHTSGRLSDTQYF
TRBV29-1	TRBJ1-1	TRBD1	few	TGCAGCGTTGCGCGACAGGGGAGGGGCATGAACACTGAAGCTTTCTTT	CSVARQGRGMNTEAFF
TRBV7-8	TRBJ1-3	-	-	TGTGCCAGCAGCTTAGGGCTTCGGACCTCTGGAAACACCATATATTTT	CASSLGLRTSGNTIYF
TRBV7-9	TRBJ2-6	-	-	TGTGCCAGCAGCTCCAACCCACAGGGCCCCTCTGGGGCCAACGTCCTGACTTTC	CASSSNPQGPSGANVLTF
TRBV28	TRBJ1-3	-	-	TGTGCCAGCTGGGGCAGGGGTACTGGAAACACCATATATTTT	CASWGRGTGNTIYF
TRBV12-3/TRBV12-4	TRBJ1-5	TRBD1	many	TGTGCCAGCAGTTTAGTGACAGGGGGCGGGCAGCCCCAGCATTTT	CASSLVTGGGQPQHF
TRBV19	TRBJ2-5	TRBD1	-	TGTGCCAGTAGTATAGCACAGGGGGCCATAGAGACCCAGTACTTC	CASSIAQGAIETQYF
TRBV5-4	TRBJ2-1	-	many	TGTGCCAGCGCCTTGAAAAATGAGCAGTTCTTC	CASALKNEQFF
TRBV29-1	TRBJ2-3	-	many	TGCAGCGAGTCGGACAGCCTCGATACGCAGTATTTT	CSESDSLDTQYF
TRBV12-3/TRBV12-4	TRBJ2-1	TRBD2	few	TGTGCCAGCAGTTTAGGGGGTGGGGCTAGCGGGCACAATGAGCAGTTCTTC	CASSLGGGASGHNEQFF
TRBV20-1	TRBJ1-1	-	many	TGCAGTGCTAGAGAGGCCGACCGAATAGAAGCTTTCTTT	CSAREADRIEAFF
TRBV28	TRBJ1-2	-	many	TGTGCCAGCAGTTCGGCAGGGAACGACTATGGCTACACCTTC	CASSSAGNDYGYTF
TRBV5-1	TRBJ2-6	-	-	TGCGCCAGCAGCCCTGATGGGCGGGATTTCTCTGGGGCCAACGTCCTGACTTTC	CASSPDGRDFSGANVLTF
TRBV5-1	TRBJ2-1	-	-	TGCGCCAGCAGACCGAACTACAATGAGCAGTTCTTC	CASRPNYNEQFF
TRBV10-3	TRBJ2-1	-	few	TGTGCCACGACCCCCGGGAGAACCTACAATGAGCAGTTCTTC	CATTPGRTYNEQFF
TRBV12-3/TRBV12-4	TRBJ1-1	-	-	TGTGCCAGCAGTTTAGCGGGGGGGGGTGAAGCTTTCTTT	CASSLAGGGEAFF
TRBV6-5	TRBJ1-3	TRBD1	few	TGTGCCAGCAGTTACATCAGGGGGTCAGGAAACACCATATATTTT	CASSYIRGSGNTIYF
TRBV27	TRBJ2-5	-	-	TGTGCCAGCAGTTTCTCGAGTAGCCAAGAGACCCAGTACTTC	CASSFSSSQETQYF
TRBV1	TRBJ2-7	-	many	TGCACCAGCAGCCAAGGGACAGTCCACGAGCAGTACTTC	CTSSQGTVHEQYF
TRBV5-4	TRBJ2-2	TRBD2	few	TGTGCCAGCACCCCGGGAGGGAACACCGGGGAGCTGTTTTTT	CASTPGGNTGELFF